The T cell receptor (beta chain) described here comes from a study of regulatory T cells in long-lasting Graves disease. Stated time point: persistent/refractory GD, antithyroid drugs over 5 years with positive TRAb. Construction of the TCR library relied on RNA isolated from PBMCs. General study results and limits: Among samples with persistent disease, TRBV28, TRBJ1-2 and TRBJ2-5 were favored. Thyroid tissue went unstudied; only peripheral blood was examined. Persistent Graves' patients possessed reduced TCR diversity relative to recently diagnosed ones.

This clonotype was recorded a few times. The target antigen is unknown. Researchers made TCR beta libraries by using iRepertoire HTBI primers and running Arm-PCR on CDR3 regions. TCRdb re-called the multiplex PCR reads through MiXCR, storing one row per CDR3 protein. The top ten hold around 7% of the sample, which has some 430,000 distinct CDR3 sequences, 20% to 25% seen once. Per germline, CDR1 LNHDA and CDR2 SQIVND (reference sequence). V gave up 10 bases and J gave up 7 bases; unmatched junction bases: 13. The CDR3 consists of 14 residues. The receptor's source is a female donor with Graves disease. The chain uses TRBV19 and TRBJ1-5, with 7 bases lining up with TRBD1. Sequencing was performed on peripheral blood mononuclear cells (PBMCs), taken when the disease was refractory, from a patient treated with antithyroid drugs. In nucleotides, the CDR3 is TGTGCCACGCAATCCAGGGGGGGTTGGCAGCCCCAGCATTTT. It translates to CATQSRGGWQPQHF.